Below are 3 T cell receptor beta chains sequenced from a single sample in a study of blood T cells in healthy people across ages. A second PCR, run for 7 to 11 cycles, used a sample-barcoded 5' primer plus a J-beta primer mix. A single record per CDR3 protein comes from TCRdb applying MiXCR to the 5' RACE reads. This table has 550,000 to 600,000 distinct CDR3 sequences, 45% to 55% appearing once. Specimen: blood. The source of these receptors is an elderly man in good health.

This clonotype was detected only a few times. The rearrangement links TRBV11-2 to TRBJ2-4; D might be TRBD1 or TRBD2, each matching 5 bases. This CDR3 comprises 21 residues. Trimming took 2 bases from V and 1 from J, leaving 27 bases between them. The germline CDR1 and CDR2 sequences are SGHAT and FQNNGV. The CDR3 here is CASSLREKGPRGAQAKNIQYF. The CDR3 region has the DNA TGTGCCAGCAGCTTAAGGGAAAAGGGACCAAGGGGTGCTCAGGCCAAAAACATTCAGTACTTC.

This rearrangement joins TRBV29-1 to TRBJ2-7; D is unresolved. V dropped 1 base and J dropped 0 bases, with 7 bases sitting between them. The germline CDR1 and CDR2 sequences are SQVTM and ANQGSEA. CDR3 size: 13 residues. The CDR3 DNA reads TGCAGCGTTGAAGTCGGGTACTCCTACGAGCAGTACTTC. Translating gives CSVEVGYSYEQYF.

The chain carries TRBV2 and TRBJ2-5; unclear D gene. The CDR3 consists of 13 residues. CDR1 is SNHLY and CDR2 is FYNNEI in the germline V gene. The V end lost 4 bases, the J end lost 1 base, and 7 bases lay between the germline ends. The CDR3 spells CASSGNSQETQYF. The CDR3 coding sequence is TGTGCCAGCAGTGGGAACAGCCAAGAGACCCAGTACTTC. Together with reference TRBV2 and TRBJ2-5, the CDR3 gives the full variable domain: EPEVTQTPSHQVTQMGQEVILRCVPISNHLYFYWYRQILGQKVEFLVSFYNNEISEKSEIFDDQFSVERPDGSNFTLKIRSTKLEDSAMYFCASSGNSQETQYFGPGTRLLVL.